The 26 T cell receptor beta chains listed next were all sequenced from one sample in a study of CD8 T cells in ankylosing spondylitis. Their recognized antigens are unknown. In TCRdb, the 5' RACE reads were re-called with MiXCR into one record per CDR3 protein. Here the sample spans approximately 300,000 distinct CDR3 sequences, 8% being singletons. Findings of the study overall: Characteristic, it appeared, of ankylosing spondylitis blood was a TCR beta motif of about eight highly homologous variants.

Sample: blood, either unsorted or a sorted T cell fraction (not recorded which). These receptors were taken from a male donor with ankylosing spondylitis.

This clonotype was seen a few times. The CDR3 DNA reads TGTGCCACCAGCAGTAAAGTGTTCTACGAGCAGTACTTC. This sequence encodes CATSSKVFYEQYF. The V gene is TRBV15, the J gene TRBJ2-7; D gene ambiguous. Germline V gene data show CDR1 as LNHNV and CDR2 as YYDKDF (reference sequence). V gave up 3 bases and J gave up 3 bases, with 9 bases separating them. The CDR3 is 13 amino acids.

The V and J genes are TRBV4-3 and TRBJ2-7; D possibly matches TRBD1 or TRBD2 (5 bases each). CDR3 size: 15 residues. Trimming removed 0 bases from V and 3 bases from J, with 12 bases in between. CDR1 is LGHNA and CDR2 is YSLEER in the germline V gene. CDR3: CASSQDFGTIYEQYF. For the CDR3, the DNA is TGCGCCAGCAGCCAAGATTTTGGGACCATCTACGAGCAGTACTTC.

The table lists this clonotype with many counts. V gene TRBV27 combines with J gene TRBJ1-1, with unresolved D. Looked up from germline, CDR1 is MNHEY and CDR2 is SMNVEV (reference sequence). The CDR3 has 11 residues. The ends were cut back, 7 bases at V and 2 bases at J, with 5 bases in the middle. Here the CDR3 reads CASKGNTEAFF. CDR3 DNA: TGTGCCAGCAAGGGAAACACTGAAGCTTTCTTT.

This rearrangement joins TRBV6-5 to TRBJ2-3; no firm D call. CDR1 is MNHEY, CDR2 SVGAGI, per germline. The CDR3 is 15 residues long. Trimming stripped 4 bases from V and 0 bases from J, with 11 bases between. CDR3 protein: CASSFHDRSTDTQYF. CDR3 bases: TGTGCCAGCAGTTTCCATGACCGTAGCACAGATACGCAGTATTTT.

The chain couples TRBV2 to TRBJ1-5, with 10 bases matching TRBD1. The V gene end was trimmed by 2 bases and the J gene end by 0 bases; junction bases not matched to a gene: 10. The CDR3 covers 19 residues. Germline CDR1 SNHLY, CDR2 FYNNEI. The CDR3 DNA is TGTGCCAGCAGTGAATTCACCGGGACAGGGGACTATAGCAATCAGCCCCAGCATTTT. Protein sequence: CASSEFTGTGDYSNQPQHF.

V and J are TRBV7-3 and TRBJ2-3; D possibly corresponds to TRBD2 (5 bases). CDR3 length equals 15 residues. The germline V gene has CDR1 SGHTA and CDR2 FQGTGA. The germline V and J ends were trimmed by 4 bases and 1 base, with 12 bases remaining between them. The CDR3 protein is CASSSLVGGTDTQYF. In DNA form, the CDR3 reads TGTGCCAGCAGCTCGCTAGTGGGAGGCACAGATACGCAGTATTTT.

This clonotype was detected ten times or more. The CDR3 DNA reads as TGTGCCAGCAGCCGACGAGGAAGGGAACTACAGTACTTC. Protein product: CASSRRGRELQYF. The genes are TRBV3-1 and TRBJ2-4; no clear D. Germline V gives CDR1 LGHDT, CDR2 YNNKEL (reference sequence). There are 13 residues in the CDR3. The ends were cut back, 4 bases at V and 13 bases at J, with 17 bases in the middle.

This clonotype has a handful of counts. The gene calls are TRBV5-1 and TRBJ2-7; 10 positions agree with TRBD1. Germline V lookup: CDR1 SGHRS, CDR2 YFSETQ. The trim removed 4 bases at V and 2 bases at J, leaving 9 bases unmatched. This CDR3 has 16 residues. The CDR3 protein is CASSGGTGDRPYEQYF. DNA for the CDR3: TGCGCCAGCAGCGGGGGGACAGGGGATCGCCCCTACGAGCAGTACTTC.

The chain joins TRBV2 to TRBJ1-4; no definite D call. V was cut by 6 bases and J by 5 bases, with 7 bases left in between. The CDR3 loop spans 12 amino acids. Per the germline V gene, CDR1 is SNHLY and CDR2 is FYNNEI. The CDR3 coding sequence is TGTGCCAGCAGAGGCGAGAATGAAAAACTGTTTTTT. It is translated as CASRGENEKLFF.

The table lists this clonotype with many counts. The chain combines TRBV2 with TRBJ2-7; D possibly corresponds to TRBD1 (6 bases). V lost 6 bases to trimming and J lost 1 base, with 7 bases between them. The CDR3 length is 12 residues. The germline gives CDR1 SNHLY, CDR2 FYNNEI. CDR3: CASSGQSYEQYF. The CDR3 nucleotides are TGTGCCAGCAGCGGACAGTCCTACGAGCAGTACTTC.

This clonotype was found once. J is TRBJ2-1 and V is TRBV5-8; D remains unclear. Germline V CDR1 and CDR2: SGHTS, YDEGEE. The CDR3 extends over 14 amino acids. V dropped 4 bases and J dropped 6 bases, with 14 bases sitting between them. In DNA form, the CDR3 reads TGTGCCAGCAGCAGGCGCAGCGCTTTCAATGAGCAGTTCTTC. Amino acid sequence: CASSRRSAFNEQFF.

The sample holds a few counts of this clonotype. The genes are TRBV5-1 and TRBJ1-3; 7 bases match TRBD1. Germline CDR1 is SGHRS and CDR2 is YFSETQ. J gave up 0 bases and V 2 bases, and 8 bases lay outside the gene matches. This CDR3 has 17 residues. The DNA of the CDR3 is TGCGCCAGCAGCTTCGGACAGGACACCCTCTCTGGAAACACCATATATTTT. Residues: CASSFGQDTLSGNTIYF.

The chain is built from TRBV6-1 and TRBJ2-1, with D unclear. The CDR3 sequence is 12 residues long. Germline V gene sequence: CDR1 MNHNS, CDR2 SASEGT. Trimming removed 3 bases from V and 7 bases from J, with 7 bases in between. CDR3 sequence: CASSDTSNEQFF. CDR3 coding DNA: TGTGCCAGCAGTGACACGTCTAATGAGCAGTTCTTC.

This clonotype has just a few counts. This chain links TRBV6-2 or TRBV6-3 with TRBJ2-2; 12 bases match TRBD1. J lost 6 bases, V lost 7 bases, and 9 bases had no gene match. This CDR3 has 16 amino acids. Per the germline V gene, CDR1 is MNHEY and CDR2 is SVGEGT. The CDR3 DNA reads TGTGCCAGCAAAACCCCTGGGACAGGGGGCCCCGGGGAGCTGTTTTTT. This gives the protein CASKTPGTGGPGELFF.

This clonotype was observed at least ten times. CDR3 DNA: TGCAGCGTAGAAACCTCGACAGGGCCAAACCAAGAGACCCAGTACTTC. Protein sequence: CSVETSTGPNQETQYF. The chain carries TRBV29-1 and TRBJ2-5, with 7 bases matching TRBD1. This CDR3 comprises 16 residues. CDR1 SQVTM and CDR2 ANQGSEA come from the germline V gene. With 6 bases clipped from V and 0 bases from J, the junction kept 13 bases outside the gene matches.

This clonotype was detected ten times or more. The V and J genes are TRBV12-3 or TRBV12-4 and TRBJ1-4; D unclear. The V end lost 3 bases, the J end lost 7 bases, and 12 bases lay between the germline ends. CDR3 length equals 14 residues. The CDR3 protein is CASSLNSWGEKLFF. CDR3 in DNA: TGTGCCAGCAGTTTGAATTCCTGGGGTGAAAAACTGTTTTTT.

The sample holds a few counts of this clonotype. The J gene is TRBJ2-1, the V gene TRBV9; 7 nucleotides match TRBD2. This CDR3 comprises 15 residues. V was pared by 4 bases and J by 8 bases, with 12 bases of the junction left unmatched. Germline V CDR1 and CDR2: SGDLS, YYNGEE. The CDR3 loop is CASSPRLAAGDEQFF. The CDR3, as DNA: TGTGCCAGCAGCCCACGCCTAGCGGCGGGGGATGAGCAGTTCTTC.

The V call is TRBV19, the J call TRBJ1-1; no clear D gene. Deletions cut 10 bases from V and 6 bases from J, with 9 bases between. The CDR3 is made up of 10 amino acids. Germline V gives CDR1 LNHDA, CDR2 SQIVND (reference sequence). CDR3 DNA: TGTGCCACATGGGAGTCTGAAGCTTTCTTT. Translated: CATWESEAFF.

This clonotype was seen ten or more times. The chain combines TRBV15 with TRBJ2-1; D unresolved. CDR3 size: 15 residues. CDR1 is LNHNV and CDR2 is YYDKDF in the germline V gene (reference sequence). Deletions cut 0 bases from V and 2 bases from J, with 8 bases between. CDR3 nucleotides: TGTGCCACCAGCAGAGATATGGGCCCCTACAATGAGCAGTTCTTC. It specifies CATSRDMGPYNEQFF.

This clonotype was seen more than once but under ten times. The chain joins TRBV10-1 to TRBJ2-3; maybe TRBD1 (6 bases). CDR1 and CDR2 from the germline V gene are WNHNN and SYGVQD (reference sequence). The CDR3 is 17 amino acids. Trimming shortened V by 2 bases and J by 1 base, and 16 bases separated the two germline ends. In DNA, the CDR3 is TGCGCCAGCAGTGAGCGCCGGGACACGCTTCGCACAGATACGCAGTATTTT. It specifies CASSERRDTLRTDTQYF.

In its sample, this clonotype was seen many times. The chain uses TRBV9 and TRBJ2-7; the D is unclear. The CDR3 contains 13 residues. Per germline, CDR1 SGDLS and CDR2 YYNGEE. Deletions cut 0 bases from V and 7 bases from J, with 11 bases between. DNA of the CDR3: TGTGCCAGCAGCGTAGGAAATTTAGGGGAGCAGTACTTC. Amino acid sequence: CASSVGNLGEQYF.

This clonotype has a handful of counts. This sequence joins TRBV7-3 and TRBJ2-1; 10 positions match TRBD2. Trimming took 4 bases from V and 5 from J; bases not matched to a gene: 5. CDR1 and CDR2 (germline): SGHTA, FQGTGA. This CDR3 has 15 residues. The CDR3 here is CASSYASGSHNEQFF. The CDR3 DNA reads as TGTGCCAGCAGCTATGCTAGCGGGAGTCACAATGAGCAGTTCTTC.

This clonotype was recorded at least ten times. The J gene is TRBJ2-1, the V gene TRBV13; D gene unclear. Germline CDR1 reads PRHDT; CDR2 reads FYEKMQ (reference sequence). V dropped 5 bases and J dropped 5 bases, with 13 bases sitting between them. CDR3 size: 14 residues. The CDR3 DNA is TGTGCCAGCAGCATTCCCGACTGGAACAATGAGCAGTTCTTC. This codes for CASSIPDWNNEQFF.

There are a few counts of this clonotype. This chain uses TRBV14 with TRBJ1-2; D unclear. V was clipped by 5 bases and J by 8 bases, with 15 bases between them. The CDR3 runs to 13 residues. Germline V gene lookup returns CDR1 SGHDN and CDR2 FVKESK. The CDR3 coding sequence is TGTGCCAGCAGCAAGAGGTCCCTTCAAGGCTACACCTTC. Its protein is CASSKRSLQGYTF.

Ten or more counts support this clonotype. The rearrangement links TRBV7-9 to TRBJ2-3, with 15 bases matching TRBD2. The CDR3 is 16 residues long. Looked up from germline, CDR1 is SEHNR and CDR2 is FQNEAQ (reference sequence). J gave up 6 bases and V 3 bases, and 4 bases lay outside the gene matches. In nucleotides, the CDR3 is TGTGCCAGCAGCTTCACCGGGACTAGCGGGGGGGATACGCAGTATTTT. It translates to CASSFTGTSGGDTQYF. The full variable domain, rest sourced from reference TRBV7-9 and TRBJ2-3, is DTGVSQNPRHKITKRGQNVTFRCDPISEHNRLYWYRQTLGQGPEFLTYFQNEAQLEKSRLLSDRFSAERPKGSFSTLEIQRTEQGDSAMYLCASSFTGTSGGDTQYFGPGTRLTVL.

The genes are TRBV20-1 and TRBJ2-7, with 7 bases matching TRBD2. This CDR3 is 15 amino acids long. Germline trimming cut 0 bases from V and 5 bases from J; bases unmatched to any gene: 10. Germline-derived CDR1 and CDR2 are DFQATT and SNEGSKA (reference sequence). The CDR3 region has the DNA TGCAGTGCTAGAGACGGACTAGTGGCCCCGCACGAGCAGTACTTC. This codes for CSARDGLVAPHEQYF.